This is a list of T cell receptor beta chains from one sample in a study of T cell changes during pregnancy in multiple sclerosis. Using immunoSEQ multiplex PCR, the repertoire was profiled, and TCRdb retains in-frame clones only, with some absent. The sample has about 53,000 clones, about 88% seen once. Sequences were derived from CD8+ T cells from peripheral blood mononuclear cells, sampled before pregnancy. The receptors come from a female donor with multiple sclerosis, enrolled in a pregnancy study. The conserved cysteine and the conserved F or W are not part of the CDR3 here. Each record gives: J gene, V gene, CDR3 protein.

TRBJ2-3	TRBV5-6	ASSPDRLAGRTQY
TRBJ2-1	TRBV6-4	ASSEETANNEQF
TRBJ2-3	TRBV27	ASREGTDTQY
TRBJ1-5	TRBV13	ASSLGQGANQPQH
TRBJ2-1	TRBV7-3	ASSYSGGQYNEQF
TRBJ1-1	TRBV10-3	AISGGMNTEAF
TRBJ2-7	TRBV29-1	SAKGQGAVEQY
TRBJ2-7	TRBV4-1	ASSPNFPGGLVAEQY
TRBJ2-6	TRBV14	ASSHPGPTDLFSGANVLT
TRBJ1-2	TRBV6-4	ASSPTGTGGSYT
TRBJ1-1	TRBV5-1	ASRLSLTVEAF
TRBJ1-2	TRBV5-6	ASSRDRNYGYT
TRBJ2-7	TRBV4-3	ASSGSGGRGEQY
TRBJ2-5	TRBV5-4	ASSLGEETQY
TRBJ1-2	TRBV7-2	ASSLDRGNHYGYT
TRBJ2-7	TRBV13	ASSLGGGAEQY
TRBJ1-1	TRBV6-4	ASSSTGNTEAF
TRBJ1-1	TRBV13	ASSSAATNTEAF
TRBJ1-4	TRBV19	ASGQGGSEKLF
TRBJ1-3	TRBV13	ASSANDGHLNSGNTIY
TRBJ2-7	TRBV7-9	ASSVDRGLGYEQY
TRBJ1-1	TRBV30	AWRQQGARTEAF
TRBJ2-1	TRBV6-1	ASSNRGGSYNEQF
TRBJ1-3	TRBV5-4	AVQAPGNTIY
TRBJ2-7	TRBV2	ASSDPAYEQY
TRBJ1-2	TRBV9	ASSPLSGGGYT
TRBJ1-6	TRBV9	ASSASNSPLH